This TCR beta chain was sequenced in a study of T cell responses to AZD1222 COVID-19 vaccine. The study, taken as a whole, reports: Reportedly, close to half of spike-specific TCRs are directed against unmutated variant regions.

Profiling relied on immunoSEQ multiplex PCR, and the TCRdb table lists in-frame clones only, not all of them. Of about 110,000 clones in the sample, 92% were seen once. Germline V CDR1 and CDR2: LNHNV, YYDKDF (reference sequence). Trimming cost V 3 bases and J 4 bases, with 16 bases left between them. The CDR3 is 16 amino acids. Regarding this clone: Its antigen is as yet unknown.

This material consisted of peripheral blood, taken on day 0 of AZD1222 vaccination. This receptor was taken from an adult in good health. This chain uses TRBV15 with TRBJ1-5; D possibly corresponds to TRBD1 (5 bases). The DNA of the CDR3 is TGTGCCACCAGCAGGGGGGGAGGGACGGAAAATCAGCCCCAGCATTTT. This encodes CATSRGGGTENQPQHF.